This paragraph covers one TCR beta chain sequence. This entry comes from a study of blood T cell repertoires in COVID-19. Authors' methods: From reference gene primer amplification, estimates of nucleated cell counts were derived. Assay: immunoSEQ multiplex PCR; the TCRdb copy retains only in-frame clones and omits some. V and J calls and clone size are as listed in that table; D and trimming were resolved from the DNA. The sample yields over 200,000 clones, around 83% seen once. This TCR was sampled from a man older than 75 with acute or convalescent COVID-19. The material sequenced was peripheral blood.

CDR3 coding DNA: TGTGCCAGCAGCGCGGCCGGGAGCAATCAGCCCCAGCATTTT. Its protein is CASSAAGSNQPQHF. This chain uses TRBV11-2 with TRBJ1-5; D uncertain. This CDR3 comprises 14 residues. The ends were cut back, 5 bases at V and 1 base at J, with 9 bases in the middle. CDR1 SGHAT and CDR2 FQNNGV come from the germline V gene. The full variable domain, in which reference TRBV11-2 and TRBJ1-5 provide the parts outside the CDR3, is EAGVAQSPRYKIIEKRQSVAFWCNPISGHATLYWYQQILGQGPKLLIQFQNNGVVDDSQLPKDRFSAERLKGVDSTLKIQPAKLEDSAVYLCASSAAGSNQPQHFGDGTRLSIL.